This TCR beta chain was found in a study of cytomegalovirus exposure and HLA in healthy donors. Notes on the study in general: Available immune exposure information covered CMV serostatus only. Associated with cytomegalovirus, according to the listing, were around 170 TCR beta chains.

Remarks on this clone: Its antigen is as yet unknown.

PCR amplification relied on 60 Vbeta primers (plus 13 Jbeta primers). Only in-frame clones appear in the TCRdb table, and some are missing; sequencing was by immunoSEQ multiplex PCR. Of about 97,000 clones listed, approximately 80% are singletons. This clonotype was obtained from a male donor in good health and CMV-seropositive. Sequencing was performed on PBMCs.

The CDR3 DNA sequence: TGTGCCAGTAGTGCCGGACAGGGAGGGTACAATGAGCAGTTCTTC. Its protein product is CASSAGQGGYNEQFF. The J gene is TRBJ2-1, the V gene TRBV19; TRBD1 might be the D (8 bases). Germline CDR1 is LNHDA and CDR2 is SQIVND (reference sequence). The CDR3 sequence is 15 residues long. V gave up 5 bases and J gave up 4 bases, with 15 bases separating them.